These 28 T cell receptor beta chains came from one sample sequenced in a study of T-cell reconstitution after alpha-beta-depleted transplantation in children. A TCRbeta library incorporating unique molecular identifiers was prepared. TCRdb itself ran the PCR reads through MiXCR, one entry per CDR3 protein. This sample yields about 250,000 distinct CDR3 sequences, of which roughly 25% are seen a single time; more than 4.5% belongs to the top ten. This material consisted of PBMCs, mostly from graft donor cells, taken 360 days after TCRalphabeta/CD19-depleted stem cell transplant. The receptors derive from a female patient between 2 and 15 years old who had a stem cell transplant for congenital amegakaryocytic thrombocytopenia, so the T cells may come from the graft donor.

This chain joins TRBV6-5 and TRBJ2-6; D possibly matches TRBD1 or TRBD2 (6 bases each). The CDR3 consists of 18 residues. Trimming took off 2 bases at V and 2 bases at J, with 16 bases between the two ends. The germline V gene has CDR1 MNHEY and CDR2 SVGAGI. In DNA, the CDR3 is TGTGCCAGCAGTTACGTGGGGGGCGGCCGCCCTGGGGCCAACGTCCTGACTTTC. It encodes CASSYVGGGRPGANVLTF.

The rearrangement links TRBV4-1 to TRBJ1-6; the match to TRBD1 covers 10 bases. The junction had 8 bases not matched to a gene; V was cut back by 2 bases and J by 4 bases. Germline V gene sequence: CDR1 MGHRA, CDR2 YSYEKL. There are 18 residues in the CDR3. The chain's CDR3 is CASSQKGTGEWYNSPLHF. CDR3 sequence (DNA): TGCGCCAGCAGCCAAAAAGGGACAGGGGAATGGTATAATTCACCCCTCCACTTT.

This clonotype was observed many times. The chain employs TRBV12-3 or TRBV12-4 and TRBJ2-1; D gene unclear. The germline V and J ends were trimmed by 6 bases and 6 bases, with 9 bases remaining between them. The CDR3 totals 12 residues. The DNA for the CDR3 is TGTGCCAGCAGCCCGTTCCTCAATGAGCAGTTCTTC. It is translated as CASSPFLNEQFF.

The gene calls are TRBV24-1 and TRBJ2-5; 9 nucleotides agree with TRBD1. Unmatched junction bases numbered 4, after V lost 5 bases and J lost 4 bases. Germline CDR1 and CDR2: KGHDR and SFDVKD. The CDR3 has 14 residues. The chain's CDR3 is CATSVTGGPETQYF. DNA of the CDR3: TGTGCCACCAGTGTGACAGGGGGACCAGAGACCCAGTACTTC.

The DNA for the CDR3 is TGCAGCGTTGGGGACAGGGGGTCCTACGAGCAGTACTTC. It encodes CSVGDRGSYEQYF. The V gene is TRBV29-1, the J gene TRBJ2-7; TRBD1 matches 11 bases. V was pared by 4 bases and J by 1 base, with 0 bases of the junction left unmatched. This CDR3 contains 13 residues. CDR1 and CDR2 (germline): SQVTM, ANQGSEA.

With regard to this clonotype: The junction and the germline gene differ at one end; a read error may be behind it. This chain uses TRBV9 with TRBJ2-3; TRBD2 matches 7 bases. Germline assignment: CDR1 SGDLS and CDR2 YYNGEE. The CDR3 consists of 13 residues. The CDR3 DNA sequence: TGTGCCAGTGGGCGGGAGTCCGTAGATAAGCAGTATTTT. Protein: CASGRESVDKQYF.

The chain employs TRBV10-3 and TRBJ2-1; 7 nucleotides agree with TRBD2. The CDR3 is 14 residues long. Trimming at V came to 0 bases and at J to 8 bases, leaving 4 bases not matched to a gene. Germline values: CDR1 ENHRY, CDR2 SYGVKD. CDR3 residues: CAISESGGFDEQFF. The CDR3 DNA reads TGTGCCATCAGTGAGTCGGGGGGGTTTGATGAGCAGTTCTTC.

The gene calls are TRBV24-1 and TRBJ1-2; no firm D call. This CDR3 is 14 amino acids long. Germline V gene sequence: CDR1 KGHDR, CDR2 SFDVKD. V gave up 7 bases and J gave up 8 bases, with 19 bases separating them. The CDR3 here is CATSGPWPAGGYTF. The CDR3, as DNA: TGTGCCACCAGCGGCCCTTGGCCCGCGGGCGGCTACACCTTC.

This chain links TRBV28 with TRBJ2-5; the match to TRBD1 covers 8 bases. The CDR3 length is 13 residues. Trimming cost V 10 bases and J 5 bases; bases outside gene matches: 9. Germline V gene data show CDR1 as MDHEN and CDR2 as SYDVKM. The CDR3 DNA reads as TGTGCCACCCGACAGGGGTATGTGGAGACCCAGTACTTC. It codes for CATRQGYVETQYF.

This clonotype was seen more than once but under ten times. The genes are TRBV10-3 and TRBJ1-1; D is uncertain. The CDR3 is 12 amino acids. Germline V CDR1 and CDR2: ENHRY, SYGVKD. V dropped 7 bases and J dropped 0 bases, with 6 bases sitting between them. CDR3 sequence reads: CAIKTLNTEAFF. In DNA, the CDR3 is TGTGCCATCAAAACATTGAACACTGAAGCTTTCTTT.

The chain links TRBV28 to TRBJ2-5; possibly TRBD1 for D (5 bases). Looked up from germline, CDR1 is MDHEN and CDR2 is SYDVKM. Trimming cost V 1 base and J 2 bases, with 11 bases left between them. The CDR3 has 15 amino acids. The CDR3 spells CASSLFDRPQETQYF. The CDR3 coding sequence is TGTGCCAGCAGTTTATTCGACAGACCGCAAGAGACCCAGTACTTC.

This clonotype was seen only a few times. This chain joins TRBV6-1 and TRBJ2-1; 8 bases are shared with TRBD2. Germline CDR1 MNHNS, CDR2 SASEGT. This CDR3 has 16 amino acids. V lost 8 bases, J lost 4 bases, and 13 bases stayed unmatched. Here the CDR3 reads CASGDFGAGEYNEQFF. For the CDR3, the DNA is TGTGCCAGCGGGGACTTTGGAGCGGGGGAGTACAATGAGCAGTTCTTC.

This chain connects TRBV20-1 to TRBJ2-7; 11 bases match TRBD2. This CDR3 is 14 amino acids long. Germline loops: CDR1 DFQATT, CDR2 SNEGSKA (reference sequence). V lost 5 bases to trimming and J lost 2 bases; unmatched junction nucleotides: 5. The CDR3 sequence is CSADSGGDTYEQYF. The CDR3 DNA sequence: TGCAGTGCTGATAGCGGGGGGGACACCTACGAGCAGTACTTC.

The table lists this clonotype with a few counts. The chain couples TRBV15 to TRBJ2-1; a possible D gene is TRBD1 (6 bases). This CDR3 is 15 amino acids long. The germline V and J ends were trimmed by 3 bases and 2 bases, with 11 bases remaining between them. In germline, CDR1 is LNHNV, CDR2 YYDKDF (reference sequence). CDR3 protein: CATSSGQIPYNEQFF. The CDR3 DNA reads TGTGCCACCAGCAGCGGACAGATCCCCTACAATGAGCAGTTCTTC.

This clonotype was counted a few times. The genes are TRBV20-1 and TRBJ1-5; D remains ambiguous. V was pared by 4 bases and J by 0 bases, with 7 bases between. The CDR3 is made up of 13 amino acids. Germline V gene data show CDR1 as DFQATT and CDR2 as SNEGSKA (reference sequence). The CDR3 spells CSANVDSNQPQHF. In DNA form, the CDR3 reads TGCAGTGCTAACGTAGATAGCAATCAGCCCCAGCATTTT.

The chain is built from TRBV11-3 and TRBJ2-2, with D tentatively TRBD1 (6 bases). With 6 bases removed from V and 4 bases from J, the gap between germline ends came to 12 bases. Germline V gene data show CDR1 as SGHNT and CDR2 as YENEEA. The CDR3 totals 14 residues. CDR3 protein: CASSPGTITGELFF. The CDR3 DNA reads as TGTGCCAGCAGTCCCGGGACAATCACCGGGGAGCTGTTTTTT.

V usage is TRBV2 and J usage is TRBJ2-7; maybe TRBD1 (6 bases). In germline, CDR1 is SNHLY, CDR2 FYNNEI. The CDR3 is 14 residues long. V gave up 1 base and J gave up 4 bases, with 11 bases separating them. The DNA of the CDR3 is TGTGCCAGCAGTGAAGAGGGGGACGGGTACGAGCAGTACTTC. It codes for CASSEEGDGYEQYF.

In its sample, this clonotype was seen a few times. The chain is built from TRBV5-6 and TRBJ1-5, with no clear D. The V gene lost 2 bases and the J gene lost 5 bases, with 8 bases spanning the gap. CDR3 length: 13 amino acids. CDR1 is SGHDT and CDR2 is YYEEEE in the germline V gene. CDR3 bases: TGTGCCAGCAGCTTTAGTGGTCATCAGCCCCAGCATTTT. This sequence encodes CASSFSGHQPQHF. The variable domain in full, with the rest retrieved from reference TRBV5-6 and TRBJ1-5, is DAGVTQSPTHLIKTRGQQVTLRCSPKSGHDTVSWYQQALGQGPQFIFQYYEEEERQRGNFPDRFSGHQFPNYSSELNVNALLLGDSALYLCASSFSGHQPQHFGDGTRLSIL.

The chain recombines TRBV2 with TRBJ2-7; D perhaps matches TRBD1 (5 bases). The V and J ends lost 5 bases and 5 bases respectively, with 16 bases between them. This CDR3 has 14 residues. Per germline, CDR1 SNHLY and CDR2 FYNNEI. The CDR3 spells CASSRQTKINEQYF. The DNA for the CDR3 is TGTGCCAGCAGTAGACAGACCAAGATCAACGAGCAGTACTTC.

There are a few counts of this clonotype. Written as DNA, the CDR3 is TGTGCCAGCAGCCGGACAGGAAACGAGCAGTACTTC. This sequence encodes CASSRTGNEQYF. The chain has TRBV6-1 and TRBJ2-7, with 7 nucleotides matching TRBD1. Trimming took 6 bases from V and 5 from J; bases not matched to a gene: 4. CDR1 and CDR2 (germline): MNHNS, SASEGT. The CDR3 spans 12 residues.

In this sample, this clonotype turned up many times. The chain uses TRBV18 and TRBJ2-5, with 7 nucleotides matching TRBD2. CDR1 and CDR2 from the germline V gene are KGHSH and LQKENI. CDR3 size: 13 residues. V gave up 4 bases and J gave up 3 bases; unmatched junction bases: 2. CDR3 in amino acids: CASSLGLEETQYF. CDR3 nucleotide sequence: TGTGCCAGCTCACTAGGACTAGAAGAGACCCAGTACTTC.

The chain uses TRBV10-3 and TRBJ1-4; D ambiguous. The germline V gene encodes CDR1 ENHRY and CDR2 SYGVKD. The CDR3 is 15 residues long. Trimming took off 3 bases at V and 8 bases at J, with 16 bases between the two ends. The CDR3 region has the DNA TGTGCCATCAGTGACTCGAGGCTACGTGGGGAAAAACTGTTTTTT. It specifies CAISDSRLRGEKLFF.

The chain joins TRBV4-3 to TRBJ2-1, with 11 bases that match TRBD1. There are 13 residues in the CDR3. The germline V gene has CDR1 LGHNA and CDR2 YSLEER. The V gene end was trimmed by 4 bases and the J gene end by 9 bases; junction bases not matched to a gene: 2. CDR3 protein: CASSLGTGGEQFF. CDR3 coding DNA: TGCGCCAGCAGCCTGGGGACAGGGGGTGAGCAGTTCTTC.

This chain links TRBV5-1 with TRBJ1-2; no reliable D call. Germline V gene sequence: CDR1 SGHRS, CDR2 YFSETQ. The length of the CDR3 is 15 residues. The V and J ends lost 0 bases and 4 bases respectively, with 13 bases between them. CDR3 amino acids: CASSLDSSPSYGYTF. The DNA for the CDR3 is TGCGCCAGCAGCTTGGACTCAAGTCCTTCCTATGGCTACACCTTC.

V is TRBV6-2 or TRBV6-3 and J is TRBJ2-2; possibly TRBD1 for D (5 bases). The V gene lost 8 bases and the J gene lost 0 bases, with 13 bases spanning the gap. The CDR3 sequence is 15 residues long. The germline gives CDR1 MNHEY, CDR2 SVGEGT. CDR3 DNA: TGTGCCAGCCTTGGACCAGGGACGAACACCGGGGAGCTGTTTTTT. Translated: CASLGPGTNTGELFF.

This clonotype was picked up a small number of times. The CDR3 here is CASGQRAGAETQYF. Written as DNA, the CDR3 is TGTGCCAGCGGTCAGAGGGCAGGGGCAGAGACCCAGTACTTC. This chain uses TRBV6-1 with TRBJ2-5; TRBD1 is a possible D gene (6 bases). V lost 8 bases and J lost 4, with 17 bases in between. In germline, CDR1 is MNHNS, CDR2 SASEGT. The CDR3 is 14 residues long.

This clonotype occurred a few times. The J gene is TRBJ2-5, the V gene TRBV3-1, with D uncertain. Germline assignment: CDR1 LGHDT and CDR2 YNNKEL (reference sequence). V was trimmed by 2 bases and J by 5 bases, leaving 9 bases between them. This CDR3 is built from 13 residues. CDR3 amino acids: CASSQMTLETQYF. CDR3 coding DNA: TGTGCCAGCAGCCAAATGACGCTGGAGACCCAGTACTTC.

This clonotype has a handful of counts. The V gene is TRBV6-5, the J gene TRBJ1-3; D not certain. CDR1 is MNHEY and CDR2 is SVGAGI in the germline V gene. The CDR3 loop spans 14 amino acids. The ends were cut back, 6 bases at V and 0 bases at J, with 9 bases in the middle. CDR3 nucleotide sequence: TGTGCCAGCAGCATCCGGTTCTCTGGAAACACCATATATTTT. Protein sequence: CASSIRFSGNTIYF.